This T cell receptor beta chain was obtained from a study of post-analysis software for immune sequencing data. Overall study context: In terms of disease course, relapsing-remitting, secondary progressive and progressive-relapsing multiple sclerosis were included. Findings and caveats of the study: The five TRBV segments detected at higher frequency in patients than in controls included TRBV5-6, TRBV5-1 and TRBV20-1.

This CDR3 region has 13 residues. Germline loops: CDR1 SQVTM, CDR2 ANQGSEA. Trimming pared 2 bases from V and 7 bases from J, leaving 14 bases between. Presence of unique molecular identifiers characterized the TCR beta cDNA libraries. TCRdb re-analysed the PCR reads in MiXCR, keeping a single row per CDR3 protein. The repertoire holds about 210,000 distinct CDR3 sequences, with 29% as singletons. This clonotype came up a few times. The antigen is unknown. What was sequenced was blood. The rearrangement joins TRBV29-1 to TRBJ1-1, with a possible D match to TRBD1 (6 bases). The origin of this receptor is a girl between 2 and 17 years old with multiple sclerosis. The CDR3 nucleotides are TGCAGCGTTGAACGGGGGCGCGGGGTTGAAGCTTTCTTT. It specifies CSVERGRGVEAFF.